The 17 T cell receptor beta chains listed next were all sequenced from one sample in a study of response to subunit inactivated influenza vaccine (dated by TCRdb to about 2018). Preparation of the library involved RT-PCR. The instrument given in TCRdb is Illumina HiSeq 2500. Through fastp at Q25 and MiXCR, TCRdb rebuilt clones from the public reads, retaining in-frame beta chains. Every distinct CDR3 protein forms one entry, paired with its most common genes and DNA. The table for this sample lists 650,000 to 800,000 distinct CDR3 sequences; about 15% of them were counted only once. The ten most abundant clones make up 5.5% to 7% of the sample. Specimen: PBMCs from blood, collected 14 to 15 days before vaccination. The receptors here all came from a man aged 45-65 years who received an inactivated influenza vaccine. Donor details come from another sample of the same person, matched by shared clones.

The V call is TRBV10-3, the J call TRBJ2-2, with D possibly matching TRBD1 (7 bases). This CDR3 has 17 amino acids. V lost 4 bases and J 2 bases, leaving 17 bases between the germline ends. The germline V gene has CDR1 ENHRY and CDR2 SYGVKD. The DNA for the CDR3 is TGTGCCATCAGTGGAGGGGGGACAGCACGTAACACCGGGGAGCTGTTTTTT. It yields the protein CAISGGGTARNTGELFF.

The chain has TRBV6-5 and TRBJ1-5; D call uncertain. This CDR3 spans 16 amino acids. Trimming cost V 0 bases and J 0 bases, with 9 bases left between them. The germline CDR1 and CDR2 sequences are MNHEY and SVGAGI. CDR3 in amino acids: CASSYSQPNSNQPQHF. CDR3 nucleotides: TGTGCCAGCAGTTACTCGCAGCCGAATAGCAATCAGCCCCAGCATTTT.

A few counts support this clonotype. The chain uses TRBV4-3 and TRBJ2-3, with TRBD2 matching 10 bases. CDR1 is LGHNA, CDR2 YSLEER, per germline. The V segment lost 1 base and the J segment 0 bases; nucleotides outside the gene matches: 1. CDR3 length: 16 residues. The CDR3 here is CASSQGGLASTDTQYF. As DNA, the CDR3 is TGCGCCAGCAGCCAAGGGGGACTAGCGAGCACAGATACGCAGTATTTT.

V and J are TRBV9 and TRBJ2-5; 8 bases match TRBD2. Germline values: CDR1 SGDLS, CDR2 YYNGEE. The V segment lost 1 base and the J segment 5 bases; nucleotides outside the gene matches: 7. The CDR3 contains 15 residues. The CDR3 region is CASSVTAGAGETQYF. CDR3 sequence (DNA): TGTGCCAGCAGCGTAACAGCGGGGGCCGGTGAGACCCAGTACTTC.

The rearrangement uses TRBV3-1 and TRBJ2-7; tentatively, D is TRBD2 (6 bases). Looked up from germline, CDR1 is LGHDT and CDR2 is YNNKEL (reference sequence). The V end was cut by 1 base, the J end by 8 bases, with 9 bases between. The CDR3 runs 12 residues. CDR3 DNA: TGTGCCAGCAGCCAAGGGGGGGTGAAGCAGTACTTC. Its translation: CASSQGGVKQYF.

A word on this clonotype: The junction departs from germline at one end; a sequencing error may be responsible. V usage is TRBV3-1 and J usage is TRBJ2-1, with D perhaps TRBD2 (5 bases). The CDR3 spans 16 residues. The germline V gene encodes CDR1 LGHDT and CDR2 YNNKEL (reference sequence). The CDR3 reads CASSQTRSLAYNGQFF. In DNA, the CDR3 is TGTGCCAGCAGCCAAACTAGGTCTCTTGCCTACAATGGGCAGTTCTTC.

This clonotype was seen a handful of times. This sequence joins TRBV5-8 and TRBJ1-1, with D tentatively TRBD1 (5 bases). Trimming removed 6 bases at V and 0 bases at J, with 15 bases between. The CDR3 runs to 15 residues. Germline V gene lookup returns CDR1 SGHTS and CDR2 YDEGEE. CDR3 nucleotides: TGTGCCAGCACCCGGGACGGACGTGTGAACACTGAAGCTTTCTTT. Its protein product is CASTRDGRVNTEAFF.

This clonotype was observed at least ten times. The chain links TRBV4-3 to TRBJ2-3; the match to TRBD2 covers 9 bases. Unmatched junction bases numbered 9, after V lost 0 bases and J lost 2 bases. Germline V lookup: CDR1 LGHNA, CDR2 YSLEER. The CDR3 runs to 18 residues. CDR3 protein: CASSQDRWLAGTTDTQYF. CDR3 sequence (DNA): TGCGCCAGCAGCCAAGATAGGTGGCTAGCGGGGACCACAGATACGCAGTATTTT.

This clonotype has only a few counts. The chain carries TRBV5-1 and TRBJ2-3, with TRBD1 as a possible D gene (6 bases). Germline V lookup: CDR1 SGHRS, CDR2 YFSETQ. Between the trimmed V and J ends, which lost 3 bases and 6 bases, there was a span of 11 bases. The CDR3 has 13 amino acids. The CDR3 DNA reads as TGCGCCAGCAGCTACTTAAGGGGGGATACGCAGTATTTT. The encoded protein is CASSYLRGDTQYF.

The genes are TRBV6-5 and TRBJ1-1; the D gene is possibly TRBD1 (5 bases). The V end was cut by 3 bases, the J end by 7 bases, with 15 bases between. The CDR3 contains 14 residues. CDR1 MNHEY and CDR2 SVGAGI come from the germline V gene. This CDR3 reads CASSYRGYLGEAFF. The CDR3 nucleotides read TGTGCCAGCAGTTATAGGGGCTATCTCGGTGAAGCTTTCTTT.

V usage is TRBV29-1 and J usage is TRBJ1-5; D remains ambiguous. This CDR3 region has 13 residues. CDR1 and CDR2 (germline): SQVTM, ANQGSEA. V gave up 4 bases and J gave up 2 bases, with 9 bases separating them. The CDR3 here is CSVVISGNQPQHF. The CDR3 DNA reads as TGCAGCGTTGTAATTTCAGGCAATCAGCCCCAGCATTTT. Drawing the rest from reference TRBV29-1 and TRBJ1-5, the complete variable domain is SAVISQKPSRDICQRGTSLTIQCQVDSQVTMMFWYRQQPGQSLTLIATANQGSEATYESGFVIDKFPISRPNLTFSTLTVSNMSPEDSSIYLCSVVISGNQPQHFGDGTRLSIL.

This clonotype was recorded many times. This rearrangement joins TRBV11-2 to TRBJ2-1; D perhaps matches TRBD1 (5 bases). This CDR3 has 16 residues. CDR1 SGHAT and CDR2 FQNNGV come from the germline V gene. The V end was cut by 2 bases, the J end by 6 bases, with 17 bases between. CDR3 sequence (DNA): TGTGCCAGCAGCTTATTATCGACAGTTCTAGGCAATGAGCAGTTCTTC. Translation: CASSLLSTVLGNEQFF.

CDR3 loop: CAICSWTGWPSGTGELFF. CDR3 bases: TGTGCCATCTGTTCTTGGACAGGGTGGCCCTCGGGCACCGGGGAGCTGTTTTTT. The rearrangement joins TRBV10-3 to TRBJ2-2, with 8 bases aligning to TRBD1. CDR1 and CDR2 from the germline V gene are ENHRY and SYGVKD. Trimming removed 8 bases from V and 4 bases from J; junction bases left unmatched: 18. This CDR3 is 18 amino acids long.

The CDR3 DNA sequence: TGCAGTGCTAGAGTAGGGATTAAGTGGCGGCAAACCGGGTACGAGCAGTACTTC. Its protein is CSARVGIKWRQTGYEQYF. The chain links TRBV20-1 to TRBJ2-7; D is uncertain. This CDR3 spans 18 amino acids. Trimming stripped 1 base from V and 4 bases from J, with 26 bases between. Germline lookup yields CDR1 DFQATT and CDR2 SNEGSKA (reference sequence).

Regarding this clonotype: Relative to the germline gene, one junction end is altered; a read error may explain this. The V gene is TRBV20-1, the J gene TRBJ2-5, with D possibly called TRBD1 or TRBD2 (5 bases each). CDR1 and CDR2 from the germline V gene are DFQATT and SNEGSKA (reference sequence). This CDR3 spans 16 amino acids. The CDR3 coding sequence is TGCTGTGCTAGAGGTCCGTCTCGGGGCTTGGAAGAGACCCAGTACTTC. It specifies CCARGPSRGLEETQYF.

This clonotype has only a few counts. The gene calls are TRBV2 and TRBJ1-3; a possible D gene is TRBD1 (5 bases). V shed 6 bases and J shed 2 bases, with 17 bases lying between them. Germline V gives CDR1 SNHLY, CDR2 FYNNEI. The CDR3 loop spans 16 amino acids. CDR3 in amino acids: CASRRGSLLPGNTIYF. The CDR3 region has the DNA TGTGCCAGCAGGAGGGGCAGCCTTCTACCTGGAAACACCATATATTTT.

This chain links TRBV14 with TRBJ2-2; D remains unclear. CDR3 length equals 16 residues. Germline lookup yields CDR1 SGHDN and CDR2 FVKESK. Trimming shortened V by 2 bases and J by 4 bases, and 14 bases separated the two germline ends. The DNA for the CDR3 is TGTGCCAGCAGCCAATGGTATGGGGTTGGCACCGGGGAGCTGTTTTTT. Protein sequence: CASSQWYGVGTGELFF.